This TCR beta chain emerged from a study of T cell repertoires in cytomegalovirus infection. This clonotype was detected ten times or more. The CDR3 runs to 18 residues. The germline V gene has CDR1 SGHVS and CDR2 FQNEAQ. The ends lost 1 base at V and 2 bases at J; junction bases unmatched: 11. One entry per CDR3 protein results from TCRdb running MiXCR on the reads. The sample shows about 140,000 distinct CDR3 sequences, roughly 6% of them seen only once. This TCR was recovered from a human donor in good health (CMV status not recorded). Some clones in this sample may be carry-over from other donors' samples. The rearrangement joins TRBV7-8 to TRBJ2-7, with 10 bases matching TRBD2. The sequenced sample was PBMCs. CDR3: CASSLGGLAGGRAYEQYF. In DNA form, the CDR3 reads TGTGCCAGCAGCTTAGGTGGATTAGCGGGGGGTAGGGCCTACGAGCAGTACTTC. The full variable domain, rest sourced from reference TRBV7-8 and TRBJ2-7, is GAGVSQSPRYKVAKRGQDVALRCDPISGHVSLFWYQQALGQGPEFLTYFQNEAQLDKSGLPSDRFFAERPEGSVSTLKIQRTQQEDSAVYLCASSLGGLAGGRAYEQYFGPGTRLTVT.